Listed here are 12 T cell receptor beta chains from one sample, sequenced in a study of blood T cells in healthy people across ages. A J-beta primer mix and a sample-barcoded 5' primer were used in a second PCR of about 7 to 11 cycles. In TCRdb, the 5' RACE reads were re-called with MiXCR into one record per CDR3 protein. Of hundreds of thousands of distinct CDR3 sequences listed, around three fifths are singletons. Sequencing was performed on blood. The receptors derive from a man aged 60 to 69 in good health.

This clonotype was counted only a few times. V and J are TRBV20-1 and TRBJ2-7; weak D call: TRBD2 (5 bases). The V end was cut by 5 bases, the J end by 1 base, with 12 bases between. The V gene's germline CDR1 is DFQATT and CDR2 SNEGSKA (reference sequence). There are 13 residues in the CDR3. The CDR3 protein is CSAEPGNSYEQYF. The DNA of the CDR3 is TGCAGTGCTGAACCCGGGAATTCCTACGAGCAGTACTTC.

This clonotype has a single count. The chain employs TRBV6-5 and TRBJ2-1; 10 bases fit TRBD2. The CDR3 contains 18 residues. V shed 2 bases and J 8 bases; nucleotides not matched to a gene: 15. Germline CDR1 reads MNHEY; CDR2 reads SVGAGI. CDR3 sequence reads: CASSYPQQKGLAIDEQFF. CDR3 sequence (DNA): TGTGCCAGCAGTTACCCACAACAAAAGGGACTAGCGATTGATGAGCAGTTCTTC.

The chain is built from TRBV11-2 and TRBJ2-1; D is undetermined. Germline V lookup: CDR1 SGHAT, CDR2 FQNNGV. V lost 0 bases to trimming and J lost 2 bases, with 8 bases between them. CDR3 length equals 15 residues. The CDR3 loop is CASSLDHWPYNEQFF. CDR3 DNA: TGTGCCAGCAGCTTAGATCATTGGCCCTACAATGAGCAGTTCTTC.

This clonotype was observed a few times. The CDR3 region has the DNA TGTGCCAGCAGCCAAATCGGCGGGGGTCCACCCTACGAGCAGTACTTC. Its translation is CASSQIGGGPPYEQYF. V gene TRBV3-1 combines with J gene TRBJ2-7; 7 nucleotides match TRBD2. The CDR3 spans 16 residues. The germline V gene has CDR1 LGHDT and CDR2 YNNKEL (reference sequence). Trimming took 2 bases from V and 2 from J; bases not matched to a gene: 9.

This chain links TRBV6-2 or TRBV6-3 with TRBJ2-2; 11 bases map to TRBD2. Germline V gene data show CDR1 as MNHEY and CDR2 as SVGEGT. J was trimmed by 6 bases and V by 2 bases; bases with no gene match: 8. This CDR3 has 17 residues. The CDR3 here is CASSYTGTSGDAGELFF. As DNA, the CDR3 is TGTGCCAGCAGTTACACCGGGACTAGCGGCGACGCCGGGGAGCTGTTTTTT.

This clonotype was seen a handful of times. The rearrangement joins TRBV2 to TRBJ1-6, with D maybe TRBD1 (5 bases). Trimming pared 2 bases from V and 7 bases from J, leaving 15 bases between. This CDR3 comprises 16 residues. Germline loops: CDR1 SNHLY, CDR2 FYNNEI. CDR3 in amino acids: CASSESRGPPNSPLHF. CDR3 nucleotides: TGTGCCAGCAGTGAATCCCGGGGACCCCCCAATTCACCCCTCCACTTT.

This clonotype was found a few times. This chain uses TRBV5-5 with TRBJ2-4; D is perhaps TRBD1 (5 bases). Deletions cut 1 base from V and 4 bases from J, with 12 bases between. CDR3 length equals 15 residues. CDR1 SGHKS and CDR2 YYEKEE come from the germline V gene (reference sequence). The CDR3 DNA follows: TGTGCCAGCAGCTTGACAGGCGCGTTGAAAAACATTCAGTACTTC. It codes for CASSLTGALKNIQYF.

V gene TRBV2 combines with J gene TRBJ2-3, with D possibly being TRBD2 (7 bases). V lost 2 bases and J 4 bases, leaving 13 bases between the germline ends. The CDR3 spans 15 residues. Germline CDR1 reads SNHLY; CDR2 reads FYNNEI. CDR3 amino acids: CASSELGGRADTQYF. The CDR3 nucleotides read TGTGCCAGCAGTGAACTGGGGGGGCGCGCAGATACGCAGTATTTT.

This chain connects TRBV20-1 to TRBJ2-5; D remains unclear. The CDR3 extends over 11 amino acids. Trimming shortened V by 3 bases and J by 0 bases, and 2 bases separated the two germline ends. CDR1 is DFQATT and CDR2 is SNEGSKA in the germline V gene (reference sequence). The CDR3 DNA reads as TGCAGTGCTAGTCACCAAGAGACCCAGTACTTC. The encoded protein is CSASHQETQYF.

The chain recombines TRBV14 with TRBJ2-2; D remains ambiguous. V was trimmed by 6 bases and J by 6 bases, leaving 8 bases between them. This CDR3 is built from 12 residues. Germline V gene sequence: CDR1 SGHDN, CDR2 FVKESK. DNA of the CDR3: TGTGCCAGCAGATTAGGGCCCGGGGAGCTGTTTTTT. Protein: CASRLGPGELFF.

CDR3 bases: TGTGCCACCAGTGGAATTGGCAGGAGGGGTTACAATGAGCAGTTCTTC. It translates to CATSGIGRRGYNEQFF. The gene calls are TRBV24-1 and TRBJ2-1; D perhaps matches TRBD2 (6 bases). V was shortened by 5 bases and J by 4 bases, with 17 bases between the two germline ends. This CDR3 contains 16 residues. CDR1 is KGHDR, CDR2 SFDVKD, per germline.

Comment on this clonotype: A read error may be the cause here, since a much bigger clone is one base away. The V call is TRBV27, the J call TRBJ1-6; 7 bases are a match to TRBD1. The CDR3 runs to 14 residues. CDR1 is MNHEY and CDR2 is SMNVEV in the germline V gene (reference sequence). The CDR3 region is CAGRQGLDNSPLHF. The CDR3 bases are TGTGCCGGCAGACAGGGACTGGATAATTCACCCCTCCACTTT.